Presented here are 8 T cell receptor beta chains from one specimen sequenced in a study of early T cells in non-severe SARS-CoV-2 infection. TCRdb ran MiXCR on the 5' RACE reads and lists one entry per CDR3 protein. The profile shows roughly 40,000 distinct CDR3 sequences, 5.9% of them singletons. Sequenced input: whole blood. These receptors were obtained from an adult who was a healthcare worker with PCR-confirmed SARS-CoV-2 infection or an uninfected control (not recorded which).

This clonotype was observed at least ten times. This CDR3 is CASSEKGTGELFF. CDR3 in DNA: TGTGCCAGCAGTGAGAAAGGGACCGGGGAGCTGTTTTTT. V and J are TRBV6-4 and TRBJ2-2; D gene unclear. Germline V gene data show CDR1 as MRHNA and CDR2 as SNTAGT. This CDR3 has 13 residues. Trimming shortened V by 3 bases and J by 5 bases, and 7 bases separated the two germline ends.

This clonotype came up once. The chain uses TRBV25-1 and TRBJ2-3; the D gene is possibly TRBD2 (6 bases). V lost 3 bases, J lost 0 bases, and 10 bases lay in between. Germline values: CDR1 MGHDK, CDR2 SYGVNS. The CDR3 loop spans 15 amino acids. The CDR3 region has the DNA TGTGCCAGCAGTGACGGGCGGGGTAGCACAGATACGCAGTATTTT. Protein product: CASSDGRGSTDTQYF.

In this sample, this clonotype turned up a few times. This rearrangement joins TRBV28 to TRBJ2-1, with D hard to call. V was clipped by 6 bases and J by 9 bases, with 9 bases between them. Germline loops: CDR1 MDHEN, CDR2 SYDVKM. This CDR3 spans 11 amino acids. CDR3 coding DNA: TGTGCCAGCAGCCATGTTGGTGAGCAGTTCTTC. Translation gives CASSHVGEQFF.

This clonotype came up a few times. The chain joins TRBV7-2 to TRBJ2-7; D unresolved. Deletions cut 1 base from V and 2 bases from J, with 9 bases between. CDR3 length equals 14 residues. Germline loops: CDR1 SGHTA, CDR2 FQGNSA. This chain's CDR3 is CASSLGVGTYEQYF. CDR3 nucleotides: TGTGCCAGCAGCTTAGGGGTTGGAACCTACGAGCAGTACTTC.

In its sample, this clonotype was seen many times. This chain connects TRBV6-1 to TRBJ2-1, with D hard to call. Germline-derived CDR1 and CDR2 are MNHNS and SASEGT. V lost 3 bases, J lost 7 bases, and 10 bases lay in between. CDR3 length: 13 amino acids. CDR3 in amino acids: CASSDKGPNEQFF. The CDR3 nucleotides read TGTGCCAGCAGTGATAAGGGCCCTAATGAGCAGTTCTTC.

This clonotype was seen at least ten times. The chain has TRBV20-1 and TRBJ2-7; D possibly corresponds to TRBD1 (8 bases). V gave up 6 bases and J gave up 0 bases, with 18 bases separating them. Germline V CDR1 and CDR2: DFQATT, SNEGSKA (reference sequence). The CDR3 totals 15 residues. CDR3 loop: CSARNRGGSSYEQYF. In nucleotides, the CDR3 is TGCAGTGCAAGAAACAGGGGGGGTAGCTCCTACGAGCAGTACTTC.

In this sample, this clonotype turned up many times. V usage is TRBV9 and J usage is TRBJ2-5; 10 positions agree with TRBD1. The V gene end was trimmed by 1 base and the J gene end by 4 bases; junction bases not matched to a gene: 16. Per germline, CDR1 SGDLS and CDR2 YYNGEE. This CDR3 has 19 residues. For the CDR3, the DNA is TGTGCCAGCAGCGTATCTACCGGGACAGGGGCCCGCGTAGGAGAGACCCAGTACTTC. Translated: CASSVSTGTGARVGETQYF.

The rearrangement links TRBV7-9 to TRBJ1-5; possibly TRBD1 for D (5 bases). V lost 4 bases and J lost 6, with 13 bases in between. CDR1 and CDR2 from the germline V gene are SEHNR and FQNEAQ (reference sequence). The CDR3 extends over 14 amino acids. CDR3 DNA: TGTGCCAGCAGCTGGGACCTAGAGGGTCAGCCCCAGCATTTT. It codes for CASSWDLEGQPQHF.